Shown below are 16 T cell receptor beta chains from a single sample sequenced in a study of T cells after posttransplantation cyclophosphamide. Only in-frame clones appear in the TCRdb table, and some are missing; sequencing was by immunoSEQ multiplex PCR. The record shows 30,000 to 50,000 clones for this sample, with no singletons present. Material: PBMCs. The receptor set was obtained from a woman between 50 and 59 years old in good health and a related stem cell transplant donor.

This clone was picked up many times. This chain uses TRBV27 with TRBJ1-5; possible D gene TRBD1, 5 bases. The CDR3 runs to 16 residues. With 4 bases removed from V and 4 bases from J, the gap between germline ends came to 17 bases. Looked up from germline, CDR1 is MNHEY and CDR2 is SMNVEV (reference sequence). Here the CDR3 DNA reads TGTGCCAGCAGTTCCACCGGACAAAGAGGTAATCAGCCCCAGCATTTT. Translating it yields CASSSTGQRGNQPQHF.

The table lists this clone with many counts. The V call is TRBV28, the J call TRBJ1-2, with TRBD1 matching over 9 bases. Germline V gene sequence: CDR1 MDHEN, CDR2 SYDVKM. The CDR3 is 15 residues long. V lost 5 bases, J lost 5 bases, and 9 bases stayed unmatched. CDR3 DNA sequence: TGTGCCAGCAGTCCGACGACAGGGGGGGGTTATGGCTACACCTTC. Translation: CASSPTTGGGYGYTF.

This clone was counted many times. The chain links TRBV6-6 to TRBJ2-3, with 10 nucleotides matching TRBD1. V shed 5 bases and J 1 base; nucleotides not matched to a gene: 3. The CDR3 runs to 15 residues. Germline V gene sequence: CDR1 MNHNY, CDR2 SVGAGI (reference sequence). The chain's CDR3 is CASSPGTGGTDTQYF. Here the CDR3 DNA reads TGTGCCAGCAGTCCCGGGACAGGGGGCACAGATACGCAGTATTTT.

This clone was detected ten times or more. The chain links TRBV20-1 to TRBJ2-7; no clear D. CDR1 and CDR2 from the germline V gene are DFQATT and SNEGSKA (reference sequence). The CDR3 length is 11 residues. Trimming left V 4 bases short and J 1 base short, with 5 bases between. The CDR3 is CSATLSYEQYF. DNA of the CDR3: TGCAGTGCTACCCTATCCTACGAGCAGTACTTC.

This clone was counted ten times or more. The rearrangement uses TRBV11-2 and TRBJ1-1; 8 bases map to TRBD1. This CDR3 is built from 14 residues. Losses at the gene ends were 5 bases for V and 2 bases for J; bases not matched to a gene: 4. CDR1 SGHAT and CDR2 FQNNGV come from the germline V gene. CDR3 DNA sequence: TGTGCCAGCAGCAAGACAGGGGCTAACACTGAAGCTTTCTTT. Protein product: CASSKTGANTEAFF.

This clone was observed many times. V is TRBV6-6 and J is TRBJ2-5; the match to TRBD2 covers 9 bases. The CDR3 has 16 residues. CDR1 and CDR2 (germline): MNHNY, SVGAGI (reference sequence). V was pared by 0 bases and J by 4 bases, with 6 bases of the junction left unmatched. CDR3 sequence (DNA): TGTGCCAGCAGTTACTCGCTGCGGGGGGGAGGAGAGACCCAGTACTTC. This encodes CASSYSLRGGGETQYF.

This clone was recorded at least ten times. The V and J genes are TRBV10-3 and TRBJ2-7; TRBD2 matches 11 bases. Germline V lookup: CDR1 ENHRY, CDR2 SYGVKD. CDR3 length equals 15 residues. Trimming at V came to 4 bases and at J to 1 base, leaving 3 bases not matched to a gene. Here the CDR3 reads CAISATSGASYEQYF. The CDR3 nucleotides read TGTGCCATCAGTGCGACTAGCGGGGCTTCCTACGAGCAGTACTTC.

This clone showed up many times. The chain is built from TRBV13 and TRBJ2-3, with 10 bases that match TRBD2. Looked up from germline, CDR1 is PRHDT and CDR2 is FYEKMQ (reference sequence). Trimming cost V 4 bases and J 0 bases; bases outside gene matches: 4. The CDR3 loop spans 16 amino acids. The DNA for the CDR3 is TGTGCCAGCAGCTACTCTAGCGGGGGCAGCACAGATACGCAGTATTTT. Amino acid sequence: CASSYSSGGSTDTQYF.

This clone was counted at least ten times. This rearrangement joins TRBV11-3 to TRBJ2-5, with D maybe TRBD1 (5 bases). CDR1 and CDR2 from the germline V gene are SGHNT and YENEEA. The CDR3 extends over 13 amino acids. V lost 5 bases, J lost 6 bases, and 13 bases lay in between. Here the CDR3 DNA reads TGTGCCAGCAGCCTCTACAGGACCCAGACCCAGTACTTC. This gives the protein CASSLYRTQTQYF.

This clone was seen at least ten times. This sequence joins TRBV5-4 and TRBJ2-1; 10 nucleotides match TRBD1. V lost 4 bases to trimming and J lost 4 bases; unmatched junction nucleotides: 5. The germline CDR1 and CDR2 sequences are SGHNT and YYREEE (reference sequence). The CDR3 sequence is 15 residues long. The CDR3 region is CASSPAGQGYNEQFF. DNA for the CDR3: TGTGCCAGCAGCCCGGCGGGACAGGGGTACAATGAGCAGTTCTTC. The full variable domain, its missing parts supplied by reference TRBV5-4 and TRBJ2-1, is ETGVTQSPTHLIKTRGQQVTLRCSSQSGHNTVSWYQQALGQGPQFIFQYYREEENGRGNFPPRFSGLQFPNYSSELNVNALELDDSALYLCASSPAGQGYNEQFFGPGTRLTVL.

Ten or more counts support this clone. The CDR3 reads CASSEWGGRSEQFF. As DNA, the CDR3 is TGTGCCAGCAGTGAATGGGGGGGGCGAAGTGAGCAGTTCTTC. The rearrangement uses TRBV6-1 and TRBJ2-1, with D possibly being TRBD2 (7 bases). The V gene's germline CDR1 is MNHNS and CDR2 SASEGT. The ends were cut back, 2 bases at V and 9 bases at J, with 14 bases in the middle. CDR3 length: 14 amino acids.

The chain joins TRBV19 to TRBJ2-3; weak D call: TRBD2 (5 bases). The CDR3 contains 15 residues. The V end was cut by 5 bases, the J end by 5 bases, with 17 bases between. The V gene's germline CDR1 is LNHDA and CDR2 SQIVND (reference sequence). The CDR3 region is CASSELADPRDTQYF. The CDR3 region has the DNA TGTGCCAGTAGTGAGCTAGCCGATCCACGAGATACGCAGTATTTT.

In its sample, this clone was seen many times. The chain carries TRBV7-2 and TRBJ1-1; 7 bases map to TRBD1. The CDR3 consists of 12 residues. Germline CDR1 and CDR2: SGHTA and FQGNSA. Trimming cost V 4 bases and J 8 bases; bases outside gene matches: 4. The CDR3 sequence is CASSSHRGEAFF. The CDR3 DNA reads TGTGCCAGCAGCTCGCACAGGGGAGAAGCTTTCTTT.

There are a few counts of this clone. The chain has TRBV7-8 and TRBJ2-5; 7 positions match TRBD2. The tail of the sequence fits TRBJ2-7 better, so the J call may be wrong. CDR3 length: 15 amino acids. The germline V gene encodes CDR1 SGHVS and CDR2 FQNEAQ. The CDR3 coding sequence is TGTGCCAGCAGCCCCTCGACTAGCAGAACCTACGAGCAGTACTTC. It encodes CASSPSTSRTYEQYF.

This clone was seen repeatedly, ten times or more. The chain recombines TRBV19 with TRBJ2-7; D not certain. Trimming left V 3 bases short and J 0 bases short, with 12 bases between. CDR1 and CDR2 from the germline V gene are LNHDA and SQIVND (reference sequence). There are 15 residues in the CDR3. CDR3 sequence: CASSIRQAVSYEQYF. The CDR3 region has the DNA TGTGCCAGTAGTATCCGCCAGGCAGTCTCCTACGAGCAGTACTTC.

This clone has at least ten counts. The chain couples TRBV12-5 to TRBJ1-2; no firm D call. This CDR3 is 15 amino acids long. Germline CDR1 is LGHNT and CDR2 is FRNRAP. The V end was cut by 1 base, the J end by 0 bases, with 9 bases between. The CDR3 loop is CASGLDSATNYGYTF. The CDR3 DNA reads TGTGCTAGTGGTTTGGACAGTGCGACTAACTATGGCTACACCTTC.